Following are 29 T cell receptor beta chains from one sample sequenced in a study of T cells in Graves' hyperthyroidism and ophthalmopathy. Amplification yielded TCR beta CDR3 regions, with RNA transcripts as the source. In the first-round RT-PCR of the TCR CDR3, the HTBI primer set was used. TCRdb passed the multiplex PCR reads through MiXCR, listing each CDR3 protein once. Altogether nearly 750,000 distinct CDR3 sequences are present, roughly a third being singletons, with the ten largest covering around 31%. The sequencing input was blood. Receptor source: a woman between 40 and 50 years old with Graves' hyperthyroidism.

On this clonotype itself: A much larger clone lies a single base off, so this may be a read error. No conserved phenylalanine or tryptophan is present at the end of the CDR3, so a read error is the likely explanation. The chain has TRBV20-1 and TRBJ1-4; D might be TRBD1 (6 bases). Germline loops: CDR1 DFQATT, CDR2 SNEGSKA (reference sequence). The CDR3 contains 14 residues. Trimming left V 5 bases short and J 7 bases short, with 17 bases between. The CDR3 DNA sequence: TGCAGTGCTGATGGGGGGGGCATTGGTGAAAAACTGTTTGTT. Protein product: CSADGGGIGEKLFV.

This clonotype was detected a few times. The CDR3 loop is CASSFRDPWYEQYF. The CDR3 DNA reads TGCGCCAGCAGCTTCCGGGACCCCTGGTACGAGCAGTACTTC. The gene calls are TRBV5-1 and TRBJ2-7; possibly TRBD1 or TRBD2 for D (5 bases each). Trimming removed 2 bases at V and 4 bases at J, with 13 bases between. The CDR3 is 14 amino acids. Germline lookup yields CDR1 SGHRS and CDR2 YFSETQ.

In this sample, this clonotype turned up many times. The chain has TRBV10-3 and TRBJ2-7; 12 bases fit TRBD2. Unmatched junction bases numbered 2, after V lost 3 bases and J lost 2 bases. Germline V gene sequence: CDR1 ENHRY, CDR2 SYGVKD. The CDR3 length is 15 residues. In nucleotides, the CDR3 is TGTGCCATCAGTGACCGGACTAGCGGGACCTACGAGCAGTACTTC. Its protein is CAISDRTSGTYEQYF.

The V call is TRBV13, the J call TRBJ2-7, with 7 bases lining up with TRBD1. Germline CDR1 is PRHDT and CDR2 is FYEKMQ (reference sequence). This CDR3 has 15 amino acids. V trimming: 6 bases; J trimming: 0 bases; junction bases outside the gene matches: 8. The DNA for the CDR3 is TGTGCCAGCAGGGAACAGGGGATAGTCTCCTACGAGCAGTACTTC. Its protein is CASREQGIVSYEQYF.

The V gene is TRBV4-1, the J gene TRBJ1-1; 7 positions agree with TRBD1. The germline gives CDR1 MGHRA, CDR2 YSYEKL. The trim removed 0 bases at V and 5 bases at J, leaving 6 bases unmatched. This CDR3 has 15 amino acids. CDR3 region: CASSQEHRGGTEAFF. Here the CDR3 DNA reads TGCGCCAGCAGCCAAGAGCACAGGGGAGGAACTGAAGCTTTCTTT.

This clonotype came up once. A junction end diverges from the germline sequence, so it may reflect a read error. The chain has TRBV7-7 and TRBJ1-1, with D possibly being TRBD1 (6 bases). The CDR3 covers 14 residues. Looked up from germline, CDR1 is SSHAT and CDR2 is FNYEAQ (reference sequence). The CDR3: CASSLLTGGIEAFF. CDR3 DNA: TGTGCTAGCAGCTTACTTACCGGGGGCATTGAAGCTTTCTTT.

The chain's CDR3 is CSVEDPGSTYEQYF. The CDR3 DNA follows: TGCAGCGTTGAAGATCCAGGGAGCACCTACGAGCAGTACTTC. V gene TRBV29-1 combines with J gene TRBJ2-7; either TRBD1 or TRBD2 may supply D (5 bases each). Trimming stripped 0 bases from V and 2 bases from J, with 11 bases between. Looked up from germline, CDR1 is SQVTM and CDR2 is ANQGSEA. CDR3 size: 14 residues.

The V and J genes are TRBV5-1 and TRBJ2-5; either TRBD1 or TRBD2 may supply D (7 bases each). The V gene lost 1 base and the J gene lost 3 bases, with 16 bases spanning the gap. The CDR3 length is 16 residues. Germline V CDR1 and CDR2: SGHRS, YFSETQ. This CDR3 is CASSLYGLGTEETQYF. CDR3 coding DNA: TGCGCCAGCAGCTTGTACGGACTAGGGACAGAAGAGACCCAGTACTTC.

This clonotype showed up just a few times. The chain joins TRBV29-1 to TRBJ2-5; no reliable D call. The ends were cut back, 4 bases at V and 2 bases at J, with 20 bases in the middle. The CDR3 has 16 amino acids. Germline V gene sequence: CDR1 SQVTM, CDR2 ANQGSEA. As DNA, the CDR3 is TGCAGCGTTGTTATGGCCAGAGGATATCCTCAAGAGACCCAGTACTTC. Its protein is CSVVMARGYPQETQYF. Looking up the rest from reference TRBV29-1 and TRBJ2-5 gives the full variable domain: SAVISQKPSRDICQRGTSLTIQCQVDSQVTMMFWYRQQPGQSLTLIATANQGSEATYESGFVIDKFPISRPNLTFSTLTVSNMSPEDSSIYLCSVVMARGYPQETQYFGPGTRLLVL.

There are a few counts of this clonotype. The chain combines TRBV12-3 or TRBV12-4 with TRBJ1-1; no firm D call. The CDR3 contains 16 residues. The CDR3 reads CASGSGAYLTNTEAFF. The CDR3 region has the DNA TGTGCTAGTGGTTCAGGAGCTTACCTAACGAACACTGAAGCTTTCTTT.

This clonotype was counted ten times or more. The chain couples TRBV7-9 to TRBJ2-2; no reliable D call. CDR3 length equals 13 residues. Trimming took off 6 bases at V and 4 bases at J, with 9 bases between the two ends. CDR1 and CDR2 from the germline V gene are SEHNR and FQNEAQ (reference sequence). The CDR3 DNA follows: TGTGCCAGCAGTCGTGCAGGCACCGGGGAGCTGTTTTTT. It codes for CASSRAGTGELFF. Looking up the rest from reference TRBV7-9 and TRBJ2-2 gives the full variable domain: DTGVSQNPRHKITKRGQNVTFRCDPISEHNRLYWYRQTLGQGPEFLTYFQNEAQLEKSRLLSDRFSAERPKGSFSTLEIQRTEQGDSAMYLCASSRAGTGELFFGEGSRLTVL.

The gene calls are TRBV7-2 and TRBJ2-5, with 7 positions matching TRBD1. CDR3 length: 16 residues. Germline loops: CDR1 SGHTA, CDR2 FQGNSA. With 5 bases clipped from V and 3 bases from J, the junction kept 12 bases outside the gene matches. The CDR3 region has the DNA TGTGCCAGCAGCCAAGGAGAGGGGGCGGCTGAAGAGACCCAGTACTTC. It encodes CASSQGEGAAEETQYF. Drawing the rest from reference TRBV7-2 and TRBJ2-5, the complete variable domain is GAGVSQSPSNKVTEKGKDVELRCDPISGHTALYWYRQSLGQGLEFLIYFQGNSAPDKSGLPSDRFSAERTGGSVSTLTIQRTQQEDSAVYLCASSQGEGAAEETQYFGPGTRLLVL.

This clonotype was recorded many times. The CDR3 sequence: CASSEISAIQPQHF. Written as DNA, the CDR3 is TGTGCCAGCAGTGAAATCTCCGCGATTCAGCCCCAGCATTTT. The rearrangement joins TRBV2 to TRBJ1-5; D gene uncertain. The CDR3 runs to 14 residues. Deletions cut 2 bases from V and 6 bases from J, with 11 bases between. The germline gives CDR1 SNHLY, CDR2 FYNNEI.

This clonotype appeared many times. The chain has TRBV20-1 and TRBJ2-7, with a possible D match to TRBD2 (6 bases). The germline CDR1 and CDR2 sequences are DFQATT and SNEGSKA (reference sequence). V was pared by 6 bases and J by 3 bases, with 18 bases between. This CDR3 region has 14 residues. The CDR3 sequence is CSAIPGLGVYEQYF. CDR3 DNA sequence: TGCAGTGCCATTCCGGGACTTGGGGTCTACGAGCAGTACTTC.

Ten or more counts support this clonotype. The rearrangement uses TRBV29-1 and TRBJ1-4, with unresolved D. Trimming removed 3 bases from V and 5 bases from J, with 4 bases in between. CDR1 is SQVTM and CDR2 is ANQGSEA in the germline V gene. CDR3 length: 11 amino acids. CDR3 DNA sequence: TGCAGCGTTGACCTCAATGAAAAACTGTTTTTT. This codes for CSVDLNEKLFF.

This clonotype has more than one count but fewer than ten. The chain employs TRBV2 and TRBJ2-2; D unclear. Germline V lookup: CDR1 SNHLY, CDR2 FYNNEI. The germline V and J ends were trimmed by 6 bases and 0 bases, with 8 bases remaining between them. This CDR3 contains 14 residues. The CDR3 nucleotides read TGTGCCAGCAGGAATGACGCGAACACCGGGGAGCTGTTTTTT. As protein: CASRNDANTGELFF.

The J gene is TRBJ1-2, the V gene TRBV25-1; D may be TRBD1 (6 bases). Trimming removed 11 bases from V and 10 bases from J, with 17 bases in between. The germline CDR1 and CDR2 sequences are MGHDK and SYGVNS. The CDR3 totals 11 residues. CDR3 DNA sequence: TGTGCCGTATGGGGGCAAAATGACTACACCTTC. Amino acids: CAVWGQNDYTF.

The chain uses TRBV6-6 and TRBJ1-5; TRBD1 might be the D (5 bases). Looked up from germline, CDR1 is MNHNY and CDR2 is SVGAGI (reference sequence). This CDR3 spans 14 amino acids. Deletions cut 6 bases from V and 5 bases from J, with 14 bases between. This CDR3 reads CASRGGYTDQPQHF. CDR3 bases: TGTGCCAGCAGGGGGGGATACACCGATCAGCCCCAGCATTTT.

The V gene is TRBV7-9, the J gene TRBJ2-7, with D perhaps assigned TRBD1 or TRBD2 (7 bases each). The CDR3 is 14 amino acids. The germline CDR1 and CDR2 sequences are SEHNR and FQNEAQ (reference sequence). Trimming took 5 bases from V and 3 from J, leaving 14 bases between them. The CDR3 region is CASSQGGLNYEQYF. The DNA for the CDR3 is TGTGCCAGCAGCCAGGGGGGACTAAACTACGAGCAGTACTTC.

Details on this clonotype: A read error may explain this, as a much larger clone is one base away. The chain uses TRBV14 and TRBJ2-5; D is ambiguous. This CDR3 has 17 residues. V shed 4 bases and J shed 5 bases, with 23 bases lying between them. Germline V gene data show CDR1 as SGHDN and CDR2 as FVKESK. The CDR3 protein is CASSRVKLEVVEETQYF. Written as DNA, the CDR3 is TGTGCCAGCAGCCGAGTGAAGTTAGAGGTAGTTGAGGAGACCCAGTACTTC.

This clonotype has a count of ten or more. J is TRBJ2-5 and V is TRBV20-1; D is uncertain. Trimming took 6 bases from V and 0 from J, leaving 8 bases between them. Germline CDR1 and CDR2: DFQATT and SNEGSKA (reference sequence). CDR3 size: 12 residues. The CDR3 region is CSAWTHQETQYF. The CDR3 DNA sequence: TGCAGTGCGTGGACGCACCAAGAGACCCAGTACTTC.

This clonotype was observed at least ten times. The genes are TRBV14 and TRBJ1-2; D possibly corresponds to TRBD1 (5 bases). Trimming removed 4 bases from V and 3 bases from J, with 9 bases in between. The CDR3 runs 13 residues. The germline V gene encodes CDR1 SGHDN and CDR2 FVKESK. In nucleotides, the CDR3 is TGTGCCAGCAGCCGTGGGACCGACTATGGCTACACCTTC. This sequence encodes CASSRGTDYGYTF.

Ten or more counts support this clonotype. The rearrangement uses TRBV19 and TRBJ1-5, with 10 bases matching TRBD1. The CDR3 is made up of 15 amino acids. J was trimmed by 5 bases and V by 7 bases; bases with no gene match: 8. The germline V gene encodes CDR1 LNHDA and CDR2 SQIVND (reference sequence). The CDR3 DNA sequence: TGTGCCAGTACCCTTGGCGGGACAGGGGATCAGCCCCAGCATTTT. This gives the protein CASTLGGTGDQPQHF. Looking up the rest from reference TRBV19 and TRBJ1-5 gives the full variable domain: DGGITQSPKYLFRKEGQNVTLSCEQNLNHDAMYWYRQDPGQGLRLIYYSQIVNDFQKGDIAEGYSVSREKKESFPLTVTSAQKNPTAFYLCASTLGGTGDQPQHFGDGTRLSIL.

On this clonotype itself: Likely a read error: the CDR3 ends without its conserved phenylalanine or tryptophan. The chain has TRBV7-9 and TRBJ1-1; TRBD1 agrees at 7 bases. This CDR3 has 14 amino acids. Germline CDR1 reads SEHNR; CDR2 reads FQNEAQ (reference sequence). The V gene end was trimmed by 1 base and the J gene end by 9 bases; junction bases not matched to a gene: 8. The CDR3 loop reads CASSLDGMGQKAFL. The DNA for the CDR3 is TGTGCCAGCAGCTTAGATGGGATGGGACAGAAAGCTTTCCTT.

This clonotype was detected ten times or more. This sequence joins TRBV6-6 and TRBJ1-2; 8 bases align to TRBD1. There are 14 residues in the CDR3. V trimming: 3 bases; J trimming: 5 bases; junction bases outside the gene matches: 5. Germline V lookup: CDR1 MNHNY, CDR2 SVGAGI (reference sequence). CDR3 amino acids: CASSYAGGPYGYTF. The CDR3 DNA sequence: TGTGCCAGCAGTTATGCAGGGGGCCCGTATGGCTACACCTTC.

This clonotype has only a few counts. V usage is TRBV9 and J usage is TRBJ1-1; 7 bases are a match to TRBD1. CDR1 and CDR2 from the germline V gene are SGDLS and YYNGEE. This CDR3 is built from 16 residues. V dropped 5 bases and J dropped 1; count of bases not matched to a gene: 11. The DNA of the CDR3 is TGTGCCAGCAGTACCAACCCCGGACAGGCGAACACTGAAGCTTTCTTT. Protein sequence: CASSTNPGQANTEAFF.

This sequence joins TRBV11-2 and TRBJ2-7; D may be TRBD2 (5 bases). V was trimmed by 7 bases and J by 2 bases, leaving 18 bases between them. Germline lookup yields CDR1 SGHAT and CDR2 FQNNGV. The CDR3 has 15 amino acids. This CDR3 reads CASKSRSGGPYEQYF. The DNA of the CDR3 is TGTGCCAGCAAGAGTCGGAGCGGCGGCCCCTACGAGCAGTACTTC.

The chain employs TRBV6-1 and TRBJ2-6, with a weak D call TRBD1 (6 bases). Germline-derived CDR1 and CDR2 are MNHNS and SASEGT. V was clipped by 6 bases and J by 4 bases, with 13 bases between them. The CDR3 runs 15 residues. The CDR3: CASRQQGSGANVLTF. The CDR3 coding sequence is TGTGCCAGCAGACAACAGGGTTCCGGGGCCAACGTCCTGACTTTC.

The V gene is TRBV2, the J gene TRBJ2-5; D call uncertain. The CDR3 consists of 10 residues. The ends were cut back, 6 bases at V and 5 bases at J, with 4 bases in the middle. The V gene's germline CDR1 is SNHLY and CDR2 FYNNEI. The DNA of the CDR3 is TGTGCCAGCAGGTGGGAGACCCAGTACTTC. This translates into CASRWETQYF.